This entry is about one T cell receptor beta chain. Enrollment of patients from Seattle took place during active infection, with longitudinal follow-up. V was pared by 3 bases and J by 0 bases, with 7 bases between. Germline CDR1 and CDR2: SGDLS and YYNGEE. The CDR3 spans 14 residues. This sample was taken from a study of blood T cell repertoires in COVID-19. Study-level information: Researchers got acute and convalescent COVID-19 samples from the United States, Italy and Spain.

TCRdb keeps only in-frame clones here, not all; method: immunoSEQ multiplex PCR. The sample lists 200,000 or so clones, 80% to 90% occurring once. Sequencing was performed on peripheral blood. The TCR comes from a man between 25 and 39 years old with COVID-19, enrolled during active disease. The chain uses TRBV9 and TRBJ2-1, with unresolved D. This chain's CDR3 is CASSARSSYNEQFF. CDR3 coding DNA: TGTGCCAGCAGCGCTAGGTCCTCCTACAATGAGCAGTTCTTC. Using reference TRBV9 and TRBJ2-1 for the parts outside the CDR3, the full variable domain is DSGVTQTPKHLITATGQRVTLRCSPRSGDLSVYWYQQSLDQGLQFLIQYYNGEERAKGNILERFSAQQFPDLHSELNLSSLELGDSALYFCASSARSSYNEQFFGPGTRLTVL.